This T cell receptor (beta chain) was documented in a study of blood T cells in healthy people across ages. Overall study results and limits: Bulk PBMC profiling left naive and antigen-experienced comparisons inconclusive.

The table lists this clonotype with a few counts. The antigen remains unidentified. V lost 7 bases to trimming and J lost 5 bases, with 12 bases between them. Germline-derived CDR1 and CDR2 are SQVTM and ANQGSEA. This CDR3 region has 12 residues. The authors ran a second PCR of roughly 6 to 12 cycles using a sample-barcoded 5' primer and a J-beta primer mix. TCRdb re-derived calls from the 5' RACE reads in MiXCR, one entry per CDR3 protein. The sample includes over 750,000 distinct CDR3 sequences, roughly 25% of them seen just once. Separately, the same data were catalogued under a study of T cells of mothers and their children. As reported in that work: The authors added sample barcodes and 2-4 random nucleotides using the M1S primer of the second PCR. There were over 8.5 million TCR beta CDR3 reads from each mother and about 3.1 million from each child. A slight, non-significant increase in overlap was found for related mother-child pairs relative to unrelated pairs.

Specimen: blood. The V and J genes are TRBV29-1 and TRBJ2-1; the D gene is possibly TRBD1 (6 bases). This TCR derives from a boy younger than 18 in good health. The CDR3: CSAQTGNNEQFF. In DNA, the CDR3 is TGCAGCGCCCAAACAGGGAACAATGAGCAGTTCTTC.